A single sample gave rise to the 20 T cell receptor beta chains below, sequenced in a study of beta chain features in type 1 diabetes. Findings and caveats of the study: Moderate yet significant TCRB CDR3 shortening was seen in Type 1 diabetes patients in all four CD4+ subsets.

Expressed TCRB transcripts got sequenced, as all isolated RNA was reverse transcribed. TCRdb keeps only in-frame clones here, not all; method: immunoSEQ multiplex PCR. Of roughly 150,000 clones listed, about 9% are singletons. These receptors are not linked to any known antigen. Sequenced input: central memory CD4+ T cells from blood. All receptors derive from a woman in her twenties or thirties with type 1 diabetes.

The chain employs TRBV18 and TRBJ1-1; TRBD1 aligns across 9 bases. With V trimmed by 4 bases and J by 4 bases, 4 bases remained unmatched. Germline V lookup: CDR1 KGHSH, CDR2 LQKENI. The CDR3 is made up of 14 amino acids. CDR3 in amino acids: CASSLTGGSTEAFF. CDR3 coding DNA: TGTGCCAGCTCACTGACAGGGGGGAGCACTGAAGCTTTCTTT.

This clone was seen at least ten times. The rearrangement links TRBV7-2 to TRBJ1-5; no clear D. The V end was cut by 4 bases, the J end by 5 bases, with 6 bases between. The germline V gene has CDR1 SGHTA and CDR2 FQGNSA. The CDR3 extends over 12 amino acids. CDR3 coding DNA: TGTGCCAGCAGCTCAGGTTATCAGCCCCAGCATTTT. Amino acid sequence: CASSSGYQPQHF. The full variable domain, in which reference TRBV7-2 and TRBJ1-5 provide the parts outside the CDR3, is GAGVSQSPSNKVTEKGKDVELRCDPISGHTALYWYRQSLGQGLEFLIYFQGNSAPDKSGLPSDRFSAERTGGSVSTLTIQRTQQEDSAVYLCASSSGYQPQHFGDGTRLSIL.

This clone showed up just a few times. The genes are TRBV5-1 and TRBJ2-5; D gene ambiguous. V gave up 1 base and J gave up 5 bases, with 15 bases separating them. The CDR3 length is 15 residues. Germline values: CDR1 SGHRS, CDR2 YFSETQ. The CDR3 protein is CASSLTSGFEETQYF. The CDR3 nucleotides are TGCGCCAGCAGCTTGACGTCAGGCTTTGAGGAGACCCAGTACTTC.

V usage is TRBV5-1 and J usage is TRBJ2-1; 11 nucleotides agree with TRBD2. This CDR3 is built from 19 residues. Germline loops: CDR1 SGHRS, CDR2 YFSETQ. The J segment lost 0 bases and the V segment lost 4 bases, leaving 12 bases of the junction unmatched. This chain's CDR3 is CASSPYSSGRSSSYNEQFF. CDR3 DNA: TGCGCCAGCAGCCCCTACTCTAGCGGGAGGTCGAGCTCCTACAATGAGCAGTTCTTC.

The gene calls are TRBV18 and TRBJ1-2; D may be TRBD1 (6 bases). The CDR3 totals 15 residues. V lost 3 bases, J lost 0 bases, and 11 bases lay in between. CDR1 and CDR2 (germline): KGHSH, LQKENI. CDR3 sequence: CASSPGTLANYGYTF. The CDR3 DNA sequence: TGTGCCAGCTCACCCGGGACACTCGCTAACTATGGCTACACCTTC. Combining the CDR3 with reference TRBV18 and TRBJ1-2 gives the whole variable domain NAGVMQNPRHLVRRRGQEARLRCSPMKGHSHVYWYRQLPEEGLKFMVYLQKENIIDESGMPKERFSAEFPKEGPSILRIQQVVRGDSAAYFCASSPGTLANYGYTFGSGTRLTVV.

There are a few counts of this clone. The CDR3 region has the DNA TGTGCCGTGACAGGGGGTTATAGCAATCAGCCCCAGCATTTT. This codes for CAVTGGYSNQPQHF. V gene TRBV28 combines with J gene TRBJ1-5, with 9 positions matching TRBD1. The germline V gene encodes CDR1 MDHEN and CDR2 SYDVKM. The CDR3 runs 14 residues. V gave up 11 bases and J gave up 0 bases; unmatched junction bases: 5.

The CDR3 sequence is CASSLKGAYEQYF. The CDR3 DNA sequence: TGTGCCAGCAGCTTGAAGGGGGCCTACGAGCAGTACTTC. The rearrangement links TRBV5-6 to TRBJ2-7; weak D call: TRBD1 (6 bases). The CDR3 length is 13 residues. Trimming took off 1 base at V and 2 bases at J, with 7 bases between the two ends. Germline V gene lookup returns CDR1 SGHDT and CDR2 YYEEEE.

This clone was counted ten times or more. In DNA form, the CDR3 reads TGTGCCAGTAGTGGGGACGGGGGAGCGGGACAGCCCCAGCATTTT. This codes for CASSGDGGAGQPQHF. V is TRBV19 and J is TRBJ1-5; TRBD1 is a possible D gene (5 bases). Trimming removed 5 bases from V and 7 bases from J, with 18 bases in between. The CDR3 sequence is 15 residues long. Germline CDR1 LNHDA, CDR2 SQIVND (reference sequence).

The chain couples TRBV7-2 to TRBJ2-1; 8 bases are shared with TRBD2. The ends lost 5 bases at V and 3 bases at J; junction bases unmatched: 3. Germline V lookup: CDR1 SGHTA, CDR2 FQGNSA. This CDR3 is built from 14 residues. CDR3 region: CASSTSGSYNEQFF. CDR3 bases: TGTGCCAGCAGCACTAGCGGAAGCTACAATGAGCAGTTCTTC. Full variable domain (rest looked up from reference TRBV7-2 and TRBJ2-1): GAGVSQSPSNKVTEKGKDVELRCDPISGHTALYWYRQSLGQGLEFLIYFQGNSAPDKSGLPSDRFSAERTGGSVSTLTIQRTQQEDSAVYLCASSTSGSYNEQFFGPGTRLTVL.

This clone showed up just a few times. The chain uses TRBV6-6 and TRBJ2-7, with D maybe TRBD2 (6 bases). The germline V gene encodes CDR1 MNHNY and CDR2 SVGAGI (reference sequence). The CDR3 has 15 residues. Between the trimmed V and J ends, which lost 6 bases and 9 bases, there was a span of 24 bases. CDR3 residues: CASSPDRDFIGGQYF. The CDR3 DNA is TGTGCCAGCAGCCCCGATAGGGACTTCATAGGAGGGCAGTACTTC.

A few counts support this clone. The V gene is TRBV15, the J gene TRBJ2-2; TRBD2 matches at 8 bases. Per the germline V gene, CDR1 is LNHNV and CDR2 is YYDKDF (reference sequence). V lost 1 base and J lost 6; bases outside the gene matches: 10. CDR3 length: 17 residues. The CDR3 DNA sequence: TGTGCCACCAGCAGAGTAGCGGGGTCAGCAGGCGCCGGGGAGCTGTTTTTT. This sequence encodes CATSRVAGSAGAGELFF.

The chain joins TRBV29-1 to TRBJ1-2; 11 bases agree with TRBD1. V shed 4 bases and J 5 bases; nucleotides not matched to a gene: 15. The CDR3 is made up of 17 amino acids. The germline V gene encodes CDR1 SQVTM and CDR2 ANQGSEA. This CDR3 is CSVGGAGTGGSIYGYTF. The CDR3 nucleotides are TGCAGCGTTGGAGGTGCCGGGACAGGGGGTAGTATTTATGGCTACACCTTC.

This clone has a handful of counts. This chain joins TRBV6-6 and TRBJ2-5; TRBD1 might be the D (5 bases). Trimming stripped 6 bases from V and 4 bases from J, with 15 bases between. Germline V gene sequence: CDR1 MNHNY, CDR2 SVGAGI (reference sequence). CDR3 length equals 14 residues. The CDR3 spells CASRDQGLRETQYF. The CDR3 coding sequence is TGTGCCAGCAGGGATCAGGGCCTTCGAGAGACCCAGTACTTC.

The rearrangement uses TRBV11-2 and TRBJ1-1, with D tentatively TRBD1 (5 bases). This CDR3 comprises 13 residues. From germline, CDR1 is SGHAT and CDR2 FQNNGV. V was cut by 2 bases and J by 6 bases, with 10 bases left in between. DNA of the CDR3: TGTGCCAGCAGCTTACAAAGGGGCGCTGAAGCTTTCTTT. Amino acid sequence: CASSLQRGAEAFF.

In its sample, this clone was seen a few times. The chain joins TRBV7-3 to TRBJ2-1; 8 nucleotides agree with TRBD2. This CDR3 has 15 residues. The trim removed 0 bases at V and 7 bases at J, leaving 5 bases unmatched. Germline values: CDR1 SGHTA, CDR2 FQGTGA. The CDR3 region has the DNA TGTGCCAGCAGCTTAACCCGGGCTAGCGGGAATGAGCAGTTCTTC. Its protein is CASSLTRASGNEQFF.

The chain uses TRBV15 and TRBJ2-1, with 10 bases identical to TRBD1. V dropped 4 bases and J dropped 7; count of bases not matched to a gene: 7. This CDR3 is 15 amino acids long. Germline lookup yields CDR1 LNHNV and CDR2 YYDKDF (reference sequence). The CDR3 DNA is TGTGCCACCAGCACGGGACAGGGGAGTGGTAATGAGCAGTTCTTC. Amino acid sequence: CATSTGQGSGNEQFF.

The chain couples TRBV19 to TRBJ2-7; TRBD1 agrees at 7 bases. The CDR3 sequence is 14 residues long. Trimming at V came to 8 bases and at J to 0 bases, leaving 7 bases not matched to a gene. Germline CDR1 reads LNHDA; CDR2 reads SQIVND (reference sequence). The CDR3 bases are TGTGCCAGTGGTGCGGACAGGAGCTCCTACGAGCAGTACTTC. Its protein is CASGADRSSYEQYF. Full variable domain (missing parts from reference TRBV19 and TRBJ2-7): DGGITQSPKYLFRKEGQNVTLSCEQNLNHDAMYWYRQDPGQGLRLIYYSQIVNDFQKGDIAEGYSVSREKKESFPLTVTSAQKNPTAFYLCASGADRSSYEQYFGPGTRLTVT.

A few counts support this clone. This chain links TRBV11-3 with TRBJ2-1; the D is unclear. This CDR3 is built from 13 residues. Trimming shortened V by 5 bases and J by 4 bases, and 9 bases separated the two germline ends. Germline V gene lookup returns CDR1 SGHNT and CDR2 YENEEA. In DNA form, the CDR3 reads TGTGCCAGCAGCGCCTCCGGGTACAATGAGCAGTTCTTC. Protein sequence: CASSASGYNEQFF.

This chain joins TRBV7-9 and TRBJ1-5, with TRBD1 matching 7 bases. V was pared by 5 bases and J by 5 bases, with 3 bases of the junction left unmatched. The CDR3 consists of 13 residues. CDR1 is SEHNR, CDR2 FQNEAQ, per germline (reference sequence). The CDR3 nucleotides read TGTGCCAGCAGCCGACAGGGTGATCAGCCCCAGCATTTT. Translated, it gives CASSRQGDQPQHF.

This clone was detected only a few times. The V and J genes are TRBV9 and TRBJ1-2; the D gene is possibly TRBD1 (5 bases). The CDR3 is 13 residues long. V lost 3 bases, J lost 7 bases, and 13 bases lay in between. From germline, CDR1 is SGDLS and CDR2 YYNGEE. The DNA for the CDR3 is TGTGCCAGCAGCGGGACGGGACTTCGTGGCTACACCTTC. Amino acid sequence: CASSGTGLRGYTF.